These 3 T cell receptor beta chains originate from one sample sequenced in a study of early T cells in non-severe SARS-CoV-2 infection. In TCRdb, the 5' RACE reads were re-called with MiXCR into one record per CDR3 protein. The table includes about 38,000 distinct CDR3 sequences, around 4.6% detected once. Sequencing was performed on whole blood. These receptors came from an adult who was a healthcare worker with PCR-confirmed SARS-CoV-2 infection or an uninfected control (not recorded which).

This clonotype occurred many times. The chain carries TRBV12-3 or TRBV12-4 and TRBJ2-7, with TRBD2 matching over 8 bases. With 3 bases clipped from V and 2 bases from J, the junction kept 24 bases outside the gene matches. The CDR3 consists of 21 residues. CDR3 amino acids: CASSLEWEGPLRGAPTYEQYF. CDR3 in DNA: TGTGCCAGCAGTTTGGAGTGGGAGGGACCCCTGCGGGGGGCCCCAACCTACGAGCAGTACTTC.

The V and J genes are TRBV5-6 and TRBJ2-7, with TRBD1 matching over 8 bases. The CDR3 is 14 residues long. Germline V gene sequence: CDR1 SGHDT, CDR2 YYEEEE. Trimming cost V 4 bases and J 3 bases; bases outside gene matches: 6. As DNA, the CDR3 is TGTGCCAGCAGCCCGTCAGGGGGCGGCTACGAGCAGTACTTC. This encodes CASSPSGGGYEQYF.

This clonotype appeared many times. As DNA, the CDR3 is TGTGCCAGTAGTAAGACAGGGGGCGGATATGGCTACACCTTC. Its protein product is CASSKTGGGYGYTF. The V and J genes are TRBV19 and TRBJ1-2, with 10 bases matching TRBD1. CDR3 length equals 14 residues. V shed 4 bases and J 5 bases; nucleotides not matched to a gene: 4. Germline V CDR1 and CDR2: LNHDA, SQIVND (reference sequence).